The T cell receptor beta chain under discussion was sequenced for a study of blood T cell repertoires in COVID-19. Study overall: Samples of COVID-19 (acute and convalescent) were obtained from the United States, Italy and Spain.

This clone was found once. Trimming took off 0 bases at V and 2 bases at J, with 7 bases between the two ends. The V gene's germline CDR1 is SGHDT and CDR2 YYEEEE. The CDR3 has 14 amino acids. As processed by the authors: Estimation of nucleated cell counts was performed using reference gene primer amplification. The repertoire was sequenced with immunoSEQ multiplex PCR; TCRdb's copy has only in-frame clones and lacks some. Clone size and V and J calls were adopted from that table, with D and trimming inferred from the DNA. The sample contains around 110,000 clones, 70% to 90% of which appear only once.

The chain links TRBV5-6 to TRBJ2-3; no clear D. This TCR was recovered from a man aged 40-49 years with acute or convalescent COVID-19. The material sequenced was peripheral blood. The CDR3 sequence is CASSLARLTDTQYF. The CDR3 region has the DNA TGTGCCAGCAGCTTGGCCCGACTCACAGATACGCAGTATTTT.